A selection of T cell receptor beta chains follows, all from one sample in a study of cytomegalovirus exposure and HLA in healthy donors. TCRdb's table, derived via immunoSEQ multiplex PCR, lists solely in-frame clones and lacks some. The repertoire holds approximately 150,000 clones, with roughly three quarters as singletons. The sequenced material came from PBMCs. These receptor sequences come from a female donor in good health and CMV-seronegative. CDR3s leave out the opening cysteine and the closing phenylalanine or tryptophan. Each record gives: D gene, V gene, CDR3 protein. A D gene is named only where the DNA matches it firmly.

D: TRBD1
V: TRBV30
CDR3: AWASPGQLNSPLH

D: TRBD1
V: TRBV6-5
CDR3: ASRPLQGARGEQY

D: TRBD2
V: TRBV6-1
CDR3: ASGPIAGVADTQY

D: TRBD1
V: TRBV7-9
CDR3: ASSPRQGMGYT

D: TRBD2
V: TRBV4-1
CDR3: ASSELAGGLGFGANVLT

D: .
V: TRBV10-2
CDR3: ASSVAGGYGYT

D: .
V: TRBV6-6
CDR3: ASLYWGGSGNTIY

D: TRBD2
V: TRBV2
CDR3: ASTTNPLAGGATYNEQF

D: .
V: TRBV7-2
CDR3: ASSLLSGDQPQH

D: TRBD1
V: TRBV29-1
CDR3: SWGGQGLLGVNQPQH

D: .
V: TRBV5-1
CDR3: ASSFAAIGTDTQY

D: TRBD1
V: TRBV10-3
CDR3: AISGSGTGSYEQY

D: .
V: TRBV7-2
CDR3: ASSLFPPGGNYDEQY

D: .
V: TRBV19
CDR3: ASSNEGRTEAF

D: TRBD2
V: TRBV25-1
CDR3: ASSHRLAGGKIQETQY

D: .
V: TRBV6-5
CDR3: ASSYSSPGYYGYT

D: .
V: TRBV7-8
CDR3: ASSPQGKGQPQH

D: TRBD1
V: TRBV7-9
CDR3: APSLGQGNSPLH

D: TRBD1
V: TRBV7-7
CDR3: ASSPGQGPYEQY

D: .
V: TRBV6-1
CDR3: ASSVHQGSSYEQY

D: .
V: TRBV6-5
CDR3: ASSQTGNAAF

D: TRBD1
V: TRBV5-4
CDR3: ASSFGQGNSPLH